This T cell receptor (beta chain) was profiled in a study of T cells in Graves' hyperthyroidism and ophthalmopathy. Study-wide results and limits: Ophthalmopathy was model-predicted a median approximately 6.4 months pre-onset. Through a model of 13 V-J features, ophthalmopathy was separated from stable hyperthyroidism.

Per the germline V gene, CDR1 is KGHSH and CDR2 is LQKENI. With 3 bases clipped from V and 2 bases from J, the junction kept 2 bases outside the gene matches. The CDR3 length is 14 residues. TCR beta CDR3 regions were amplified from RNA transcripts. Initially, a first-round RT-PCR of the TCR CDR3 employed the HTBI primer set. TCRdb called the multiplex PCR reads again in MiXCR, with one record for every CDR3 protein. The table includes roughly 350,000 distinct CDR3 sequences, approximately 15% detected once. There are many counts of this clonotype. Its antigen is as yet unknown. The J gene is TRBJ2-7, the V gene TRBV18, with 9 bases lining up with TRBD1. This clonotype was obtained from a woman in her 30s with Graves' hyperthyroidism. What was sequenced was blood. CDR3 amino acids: CASSPGQGTYEQYF. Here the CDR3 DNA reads TGTGCCAGCTCACCGGGACAGGGCACCTACGAGCAGTACTTC.